The sequence of this T cell receptor (beta chain) was determined in a study of spatial heterogeneity in lung cancer. Study-wide points: Expanded intratumoral alpha and beta TCR counts tracked tumor mutation counts. The study found that ubiquitous and regional expanded TCR counts tracked ubiquitous and regional nonsynonymous mutations, respectively.

This clonotype is medium-sized in the sample. The antigen is unknown. A unique molecular identifier was attached to every TCR cDNA molecule. One entry per CDR3 protein results from TCRdb running MiXCR on the 5' RACE reads. The sample contains 4,000 or so distinct CDR3 sequences, approximately 8% of which appear only once. The time point: sample taken at primary tumor resection. The donor population consisted of more than 55 patients with untreated, early-stage non-small cell lung cancer. Tumor, nontumor lung or frozen PBMC supplied whole RNA that was sequenced unsorted. The CDR3 length is 14 residues. V was cut by 0 bases and J by 3 bases, with 5 bases left in between.

The clonotype comes from a male donor with early-stage non-small cell lung cancer. The sequences come from lung tumor tissue, collected at surgery. The chain has TRBV12-3 or TRBV12-4 and TRBJ2-2; D unclear. CDR3 nucleotide sequence: TGTGCCAGCAGTTTAGCAGCCCACACCGGGGAGCTGTTTTTT. Translated, it gives CASSLAAHTGELFF.